The TCR beta chain under discussion was sequenced for a study of blood T cell repertoires in COVID-19 (dated by TCRdb to the early 2020s). About the full investigation: Samples covering the acute and convalescent phases of COVID-19 were provided by collaborators in the United States, Italy and Spain. The prospective study material was composed of cDNA or gDNA derived from T cells, B-cell-depleted T cells, or PBMCs. Subjects who had been exposed to COVID-19, were actively infected with it, or had recovered from it provided the deeply sampled blood TCRbeta repertoires that made up the dataset. A freely available public database, intended as a resource for researchers studying the immune response to SARS-CoV-2, is where the repertoires were released. Samples were obtained from the ongoing ImmuneRACE study (first 160 participants) and from 1,000 to 1,500 subjects provided by 6 global collaborators. Nearly every sample came with metadata listing a de-identified subject ID, COVID-19 status, age in years and sex. Where HLA class I and class II types were available, the types were taken from metadata supplied by the sample provider, not from assay-based typing.

The collaborating institutions used their own protocols to collect whole blood in K2EDTA tubes. For TCRbeta analysis, collaborators shipped samples as frozen whole blood, isolated PBMCs, or DNA extracted from either of those sample types. For this clone: The clone's antigen remains unknown. Nothing much larger sits one base from this clone, and base qualities are not available.

The immunoSEQ Assay, a bias-controlled multiplex PCR, was used to amplify TCRbeta CDR3 regions from genomic DNA. On the study's bioinformatics: Nucleated cell counts per sample were estimated from amplification of reference gene primers within the assay. Sequence reads were collapsed and filtered to measure the absolute abundance of every unique TCRbeta CDR3 rearrangement. For each sample, productive Simpson clonality was calculated as the square root of Simpson's diversity index across productive rearrangements. TCRdb mirrors the immuneACCESS table, restricted to in-frame sequences. Some clones are absent from its copies; in checked studies, under half trace to an unresolved V gene, and the reason for the others is unknown. Clone size and V and J calls were adopted from that table, with D and trimming inferred from the DNA. Present in this sample are about 280,000 clones, roughly 86% of which were seen just once. The ten largest make up about 10% of the sample.

Beyond this particular receptor, the publication reports: The amount of clinical and demographic metadata varied by source and participant and was provided uncurated.

Trimming at the junction amounts to 1 base on V and 3 bases on J, and the germline ends lie 7 bases apart. CDR1 SGHKS and CDR2 YYEKEE were looked up in the germline V gene (reference sequence). The CDR3 measures 13 amino acids from cysteine to phenylalanine. Only the CDR3 DNA is retained, 39 bases long and in frame from the first base. The chain joins TRBV5-5 to TRBJ2-5, with the D gene not confidently named. The TCR sequence derives from a man aged 35-49 years with active or convalescent COVID-19. Sequenced material: peripheral blood. The sequenced DNA is TGTGCCAGCAGCTTGTTTCCCAAAGAGACCCAGTACTTC. The resulting protein is CASSLFPKETQYF. The CDR3 plus the reference TRBV5-5 and TRBJ2-5 genes for the other parts give the full variable domain: DAGVTQSPTHLIKTRGQQVTLRCSPISGHKSVSWYQQVLGQGPQFIFQYYEKEERGRGNFPDRFSARQFPNYSSELNVNALLLGDSALYLCASSLFPKETQYFGPGTRLLVL.